The next 3 T cell receptor beta chains were all read from a single sample in a study of response to subunit inactivated influenza vaccine. TCRdb recomputed calls from the RT-PCR reads with MiXCR, one row per CDR3 protein. The table has around 200,000 distinct CDR3 sequences, about 12% seen once. In addition, the sample was reused for a study of T cells expressing NK-cell markers. That work states: cDNA encoding TCR beta was synthesized via 5'RACE template switching incorporating UMIs.

Specimen: CD8+ T cells sorted from PBMCs, collected about 11 days after vaccination. The receptors originated from a man aged 50 or older who received an inactivated influenza vaccine.

The rearrangement uses TRBV7-8 and TRBJ2-7; 9 bases are shared with TRBD1. Germline values: CDR1 SGHVS, CDR2 FQNEAQ. Germline trimming cut 1 base from V and 5 bases from J; bases unmatched to any gene: 6. The CDR3 length is 15 residues. CDR3 protein: CASSLGTGERHEQYF. The CDR3 coding sequence is TGTGCCAGCAGCTTAGGGACAGGGGAAAGACACGAGCAGTACTTC.

This clonotype was seen at least ten times. This chain joins TRBV4-3 and TRBJ2-1, with D possibly TRBD2 on 6 matching bases. Germline CDR1 reads LGHNA; CDR2 reads YSLEER. This CDR3 has 13 amino acids. With 1 base removed from V and 5 bases from J, the gap between germline ends came to 6 bases. In DNA, the CDR3 is TGCGCCAGCAGCCAAGCGGGGGACAATGAGCAGTTCTTC. This translates into CASSQAGDNEQFF.

This clonotype has at least ten counts. The V and J genes are TRBV5-1 and TRBJ2-7; D is possibly TRBD1 (5 bases). Germline values: CDR1 SGHRS, CDR2 YFSETQ. The V gene lost 0 bases and the J gene lost 5 bases, with 21 bases spanning the gap. This CDR3 is 17 amino acids long. CDR3 loop: CASSLDPEYPGLDEQYF. The CDR3 DNA sequence: TGCGCCAGCAGCTTGGATCCGGAATACCCAGGGTTGGACGAGCAGTACTTC.